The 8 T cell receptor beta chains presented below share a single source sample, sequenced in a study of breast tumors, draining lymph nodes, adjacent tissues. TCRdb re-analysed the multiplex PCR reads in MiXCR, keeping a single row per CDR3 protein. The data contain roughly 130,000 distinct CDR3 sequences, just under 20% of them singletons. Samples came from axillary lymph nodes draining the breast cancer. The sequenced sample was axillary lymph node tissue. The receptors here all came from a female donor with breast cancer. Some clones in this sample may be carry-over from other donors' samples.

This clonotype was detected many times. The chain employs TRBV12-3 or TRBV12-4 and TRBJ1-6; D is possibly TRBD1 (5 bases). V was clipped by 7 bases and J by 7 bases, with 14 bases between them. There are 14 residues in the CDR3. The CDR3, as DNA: TGTGCCAGCACCTCGGGACGGCTAAATTCACCCCTCCACTTT. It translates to CASTSGRLNSPLHF.

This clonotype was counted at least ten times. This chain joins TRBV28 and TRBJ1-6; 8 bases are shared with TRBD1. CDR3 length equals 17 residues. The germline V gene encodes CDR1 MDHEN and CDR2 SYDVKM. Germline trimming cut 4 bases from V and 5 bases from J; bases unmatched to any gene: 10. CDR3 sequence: CASSSFYTGGHNSPLHF. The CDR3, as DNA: TGTGCCAGCAGTTCCTTCTATACAGGGGGTCATAATTCACCCCTCCACTTT.

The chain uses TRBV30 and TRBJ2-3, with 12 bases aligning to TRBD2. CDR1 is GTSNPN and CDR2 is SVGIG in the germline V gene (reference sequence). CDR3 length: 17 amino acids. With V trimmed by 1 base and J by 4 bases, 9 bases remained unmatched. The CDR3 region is CAWSGLAGAVGADTQYF. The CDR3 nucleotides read TGTGCCTGGAGTGGACTAGCGGGAGCCGTGGGGGCAGATACGCAGTATTTT.

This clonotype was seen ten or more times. CDR3 in DNA: TGTGCCAGCTCCGCTAACAGGGGGCGAGAGACCCAGTACTTC. It is translated as CASSANRGRETQYF. The chain recombines TRBV18 with TRBJ2-5; 9 bases agree with TRBD1. Trimming at V came to 6 bases and at J to 4 bases, leaving 6 bases not matched to a gene. Germline assignment: CDR1 KGHSH and CDR2 LQKENI. The CDR3 is 14 amino acids.

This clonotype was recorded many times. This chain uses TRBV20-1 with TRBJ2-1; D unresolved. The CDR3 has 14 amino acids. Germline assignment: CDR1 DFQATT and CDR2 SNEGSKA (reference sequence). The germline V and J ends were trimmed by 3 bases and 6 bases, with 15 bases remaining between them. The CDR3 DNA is TGCAGTGCTAGTACCGGATCCCAAGCCAATGAGCAGTTCTTC. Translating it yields CSASTGSQANEQFF.

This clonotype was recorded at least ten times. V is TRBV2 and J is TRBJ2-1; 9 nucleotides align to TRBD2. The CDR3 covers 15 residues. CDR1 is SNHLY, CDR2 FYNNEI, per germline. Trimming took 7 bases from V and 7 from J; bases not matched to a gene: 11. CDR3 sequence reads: CASTLGLAGVNEQFF. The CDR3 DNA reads TGTGCCAGCACCCTAGGGTTAGCGGGGGTTAATGAGCAGTTCTTC.

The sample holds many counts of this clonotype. The CDR3: CASSYEWGAVKLFF. CDR3 sequence (DNA): TGTGCCAGCAGTTACGAGTGGGGGGCGGTTAAACTGTTTTTT. The chain has TRBV6-6 and TRBJ1-4; D might be TRBD1 (6 bases). This CDR3 contains 14 residues. The germline gives CDR1 MNHNY, CDR2 SVGAGI (reference sequence). The V and J ends lost 2 bases and 11 bases respectively, with 15 bases between them.

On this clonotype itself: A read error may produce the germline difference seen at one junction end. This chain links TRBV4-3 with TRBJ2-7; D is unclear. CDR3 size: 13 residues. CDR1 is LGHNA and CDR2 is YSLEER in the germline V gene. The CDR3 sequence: CASSQDKGYKQYF. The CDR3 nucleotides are TGCGCCAGCAGCCAAGATAAGGGCTACAAGCAGTACTTC.